The clone carrying this T cell receptor beta chain has a handful of counts. This entry belongs to a study of blood T cell repertoires in COVID-19. About the research overall: COVID-19 samples, acute and convalescent, were from the United States, Italy and Spain. T cells, B-cell-depleted T cells, or PBMCs provided the cDNA or gDNA that served as material.

CDR1 and CDR2 (germline): MNHNS, SASEGT. CDR3 length: 15 residues. The V segment lost 2 bases and the J segment 1 base; nucleotides outside the gene matches: 1. Authors' data handling: Nucleated cell number was recorded as an estimate derived from reference gene primer amplification. Assay used: immunoSEQ multiplex PCR; TCRdb lists only in-frame clones, some missing. For V, J and clone size, that table is used; D and trimming come from the DNA. The profile shows some 240,000 clones, just under 85% of them singletons. The sequenced sample was peripheral blood. The chain is built from TRBV6-1 and TRBJ2-3; 9 bases are shared with TRBD2. The TCR comes from a woman of 80 years or more with acute or convalescent COVID-19. CDR3 loop: CASSEIAGGTDTQYF. The DNA for the CDR3 is TGTGCCAGCAGTGAAATAGCGGGGGGCACAGATACGCAGTATTTT.